Listed below are T cell receptor beta chains from one sample, sequenced in a study of T-cell reconstitution after alpha-beta-depleted transplantation in children. TCRdb reanalysed the PCR reads using MiXCR and keeps one entry per CDR3 protein. This table holds about a million distinct CDR3 sequences, about 30% found once. Sequenced here: PBMCs, mostly from graft donor cells, sampled 360 days after TCRalphabeta/CD19-depleted stem cell transplant. These receptors originate from a boy in the first two years of life who had a stem cell transplant for SCID, so the T cells may come from the graft donor. Each CDR3 is given with its conserved first and last residue. A row's size may be missing; if present it is once, few, many or a size class.

TRBJ1-2,NA,TRBV20-1,CSATRGFGYTF
TRBJ2-1,few,TRBV9,CASSVGLAGVDNEQFF
TRBJ2-7,NA,TRBV5-1,CASSLVGYSYEQYF
TRBJ2-1,few,TRBV18,CASSSSGTRTYNEQFF
TRBJ2-7,NA,TRBV12-3/TRBV12-4,CASRPGDDGGHEQYF
TRBJ1-2,few,TRBV4-1,CASSQGGGGSNGYTF
TRBJ2-1,NA,TRBV15,CATSREVDWNEQFF
TRBJ1-2,NA,TRBV11-2,CASSFRQQGSGYTF
TRBJ2-1,NA,TRBV5-1,CASSSIRGLAPYNEQFF
TRBJ1-1,many,TRBV7-8,CASSYIGGGFATEAFF
TRBJ2-5,NA,TRBV20-1,CSASLWASQETQYF
TRBJ2-2,many,TRBV12-3/TRBV12-4,CASRLGTGELFF
TRBJ2-1,NA,TRBV15,CATSRDLEGEQFF
TRBJ1-3,NA,TRBV6-1,CASREDRSSGNTIYF
TRBJ2-7,NA,TRBV6-1,CASSGLGGAPYEQYF
TRBJ1-2,NA,TRBV3-1,CASSLRDRESGYGYTF
TRBJ1-1,many,TRBV5-1,CASRLQSQSGEAFF